The T cell receptor beta chain under discussion was sequenced for a study of blood T cell repertoires in COVID-19. Study-wide context: Italy, Spain and the United States were the sources of the convalescent and acute COVID-19 samples. The cDNA or gDNA used as material had been derived from T cells, B-cell-depleted T cells, or PBMCs.

The assay was immunoSEQ multiplex PCR, and TCRdb's table has in-frame clones only and misses some. Of around 450,000 clones in the sample, roughly 89% were seen once. The CDR3 contains 15 residues. Trimming left V 6 bases short and J 9 bases short, with 18 bases between. Per the germline V gene, CDR1 is SNHLY and CDR2 is FYNNEI. The receptor was derived from a woman in her twenties or thirties with acute or convalescent COVID-19. What was sequenced was peripheral blood. This rearrangement joins TRBV2 to TRBJ1-6, with D possibly TRBD1 on 5 matching bases. The DNA for the CDR3 is TGTGCCAGCAGAAACGACGGGGGTATTGTTTCACCCCTCCACTTT. Amino acids: CASRNDGGIVSPLHF.